This record looks at one T cell receptor beta chain sequence and its context. The clone's antigen remains unknown. No much larger clone exists at a distance of one base, and base qualities are not known. Patients with a history of autoimmune disease or receiving systemic immunosuppression were excluded from the trial. Peripheral blood for TCR sequencing was collected from all dose cohorts at baseline, on cycle 4 day 1, and on cycle 7 day 1. Samples were obtained from an open-label, multicenter, first-in-human phase I dose-escalation trial of ivuxolimab. Adults with locally advanced or metastatic melanoma, renal cell carcinoma, hepatocellular carcinoma or head and neck squamous cell carcinoma were enrolled in the trial. Before TCR sequencing, CD4+ T cells and CD8+ T cells from peripheral blood were sorted into separate populations. These data belong to a study of OX40 agonist ivuxolimab in advanced cancers. Regarding the complete study: Ivuxolimab was an agonistic, fully human IgG2 monoclonal antibody directed against OX40 (CD134), a costimulatory receptor. The paper reports the monotherapy dose-escalation portion (N of about 47 patients) of the phase I ivuxolimab trial. Intravenous ivuxolimab was administered to patients every 2 weeks at six dose levels: 0.01, 0.1, 0.3, 1.5, 3 and 10 mg/kg. In the dose-escalation cohort, more than 75% of patients were male, and the mean age was approximately 60 years, with a range of roughly 23 to 85. Prior anti-PD-1, anti-PD-L1 or anti-CTLA-4 therapy was permitted, and checkpoint inhibitors had been received by roughly 40% of dose-escalation patients. Peripheral TCRbeta sequencing aimed to test whether ivuxolimab altered TCR sequence diversity and caused clonal T-cell expansion. Among the roughly 50 dose-escalation patients, roughly 20 had hepatocellular carcinoma, about 15 melanoma, 9 renal cell carcinoma and 9 head and neck cancer. Partial responses occurred in three dose-escalation patients, of whom one had hepatocellular carcinoma and two had cutaneous melanoma. Broader findings and caveats from the paper: Antigen specificity was not determined for the clonally expanded peripheral T cells. In partial responders in the 0.1-3.0 mg/kg groups, normalized peripheral clonal expansion was found to be among the lowest, especially among CD8+ T cells. Low levels of normalized T-cell clonal expansion were also seen in some nonresponding patients. At doses from 0.1 to 3.0 mg/kg, clonal expansion was seen in both CD4+ and CD8+ blood T cells between baseline and week 6. After ivuxolimab, CD8+ T cells had more expanded clones than CD4+ T cells on average.

The CDR3, cysteine through phenylalanine, is 15 amino acids long. The kept DNA is CDR3 alone, 45 bases in frame from the first base. After removal of 2 bases from V and 2 bases from J, the junction retains 4 bases not matched to a gene. Via the germline V gene, CDR1 is SGHRS and CDR2 YFSETQ. Genomic DNA was isolated from the sorted cells so that the TCRbeta CDR3 region could be sequenced. TCRbeta CDR3 regions were sequenced using the immunoSEQ Assay. In its TCRdb copy, this immuneACCESS table keeps in-frame sequences only and misses some clones. Where compared with another copy, unresolved V genes explain less than half of these, and the others have no known cause. The table for this sample lists roughly 110,000 clones; approximately 90% of them were counted only once. Around 0.48% of the sample comes from the top ten.

Recombination connected TRBV5-1 to TRBJ2-1; 7 bases in between match TRBD2. The specimen was CD4+ or CD8+ T cells sorted from blood, collected in a trial of the OX40 agonist ivuxolimab. The source of this sequence is an adult with an advanced solid tumor such as melanoma, head and neck, liver or kidney cancer. The DNA sequence follows: TGCGCCAGCAGCTTTTTCGCGGGGGCCTACAATGAGCAGTTCTTC. Its product reads: CASSFFAGAYNEQFF.